The present T cell receptor (beta chain) was sequenced within a study of blood T cells in healthy people across ages (dated by TCRdb to between 2014 and 2017). Study-level background: In model experiments, roughly one uniquely barcoded TCR beta cDNA molecule per two T cells was captured by template switching. The donors were split into four age groups: young (average about 16 years), middle-aged (more than 35), aged (62) and long-lived (about 74). Using deep sequencing normalized with unique cDNA molecular identifiers, the study measured how TCR beta repertoire diversity changes with age. To avoid experimental bias, donors of different ages were distributed randomly across sequencing lanes. Two additional independent replicas of 1 million unique cDNA reads from the same blood draw were analyzed for two donors (one aged 18 to 30 and one aged 80 or older). Overall results and qualifications from the work: Estimates of total diversity from one million sequenced T cells were regarded as lower bounds and underestimates. As age increased, observed TCR beta diversity per million T cells dropped in a roughly linear way, and a significant reduction was already evident by age 40. Bulk unsorted PBMC profiling prevented conclusive comparison of naive and antigen-experienced compartments. There was a strong correlation between observed TCR beta diversity and the percentage of naive T cells measured by flow cytometry. Compared with the aged group, more naive CD4+ T cells, fewer expanded clones and increased TCR diversity were shown by the long-lived group, suggesting age selection. The CMV infection status of donors was not known, potentially confounding age-related changes in expanded clonotypes.

Library construction relied on 5' RACE. The instrument was an Illumina HiSeq 2500. A second roughly 6 to 11 cycle PCR used a sample-barcoded 5' primer and a J-beta primer mix. Each TCR beta cDNA molecule received a unique molecular identifier from a template-switch 5' adaptor carrying 12 random nucleotides. At least 2.5 million CDR3-containing paired-end reads were obtained from each sample. First-strand cDNA synthesis was performed from all RNA using the Mint cDNA synthesis kit, with priming by a TRBC-specific oligonucleotide. Following uracil-DNA glycosylase treatment, a first 18-cycle PCR with universal primers M1SS and BC2_uni_R was performed on all cDNA. From the authors' description of their analysis: For normalization, 1 million high-quality reads, each with a distinct molecular identifier, were randomly selected from each sample. Reads sharing molecular identifiers were discarded rather than binned into consensus sequences. MiTCR, with a Q25 quality threshold and the strictest error-elimination algorithm, was used for CDR3 identification, clonotype clustering and error correction. A nonparametric unseen species model using Euler transformation provided a lower-bound estimate of total TCR beta diversity. The public reads were run again by TCRdb, first through fastp at Q25 and then through MiXCR, and only productive beta chains were kept. Here each entry gathers all rows of one CDR3 protein and keeps the most common genes and DNA. What appears here as the V and J calls and clone size reflects TCRdb's work, not the paper's. The sample contains roughly 1,300,000 distinct CDR3 sequences, approximately 60% of them found a single time. The ten largest make up 5.5% to 8% of the sample.

The roughly 37 donors, aged about 6 to 95 years, were systemically healthy Caucasian individuals from Russia. Each donor gave about 10 milliliters of peripheral blood, drawn into EDTA-treated Vacutainer tubes. Ficoll-Paque density-gradient centrifugation was used to isolate PBMCs, with at least 7 million obtained per sample. Trizol reagent was used to extract total RNA from the PBMCs, yielding at least 6 micrograms per sample. For every donor, flow cytometry on a PBMC aliquot measured the percentage of naive CD45RAhigh/CD27high T cells. Points on this clonotype: No antigen is known for it. No much larger clonotype is one base removed from it; base qualities were not supplied.

Reading from cysteine to phenylalanine, the CDR3 counts 14 amino acids. This entry keeps only the CDR3 DNA: 42 bases, framed from base 1. The germline V gene supplies CDR1 KGHSH and CDR2 LQKENI. The germline V and J ends show losses of 6 bases and 8 bases respectively, and no gene match explains 9 bases of the junction. The specimen was blood. This sequence uses TRBV18 and TRBJ2-1; a stretch of 8 junction bases matches TRBD1. This clonotype was obtained from a man aged 18 to 29 in good health. The bases read TGTGCCAGCTCCGGACAGGGTATTGTCCATGAGCAGTTCTTC. This codes for CASSGQGIVHEQFF.